The rows below give T cell receptor beta chains drawn from one sample of a study of regulatory T cells in long-lasting Graves disease. One entry per CDR3 protein results from TCRdb running MiXCR on the multiplex PCR reads. The sample yields approximately 400,000 distinct CDR3 sequences, less than 25% seen once. The sample in question was peripheral blood mononuclear cells (PBMCs), obtained when the disease was refractory, from a patient treated with antithyroid drugs. The receptors shown here come from a female donor with Graves disease. Both conserved end residues are part of each CDR3. A D gene is named only where the DNA matches it firmly. Where a row states a size, it is once, few, many or the class of an expanded clone; other rows omit it.

d_gene: .
abundance: many
j_gene: TRBJ1-2
v_gene: TRBV7-2
CDR3nt: TGTGCCAGCAGCCCCCTGGACCAAGGATATGGCTACACCTTC
CDR3aa: CASSPLDQGYGYTF

d_gene: .
abundance: .
j_gene: TRBJ2-3
v_gene: TRBV18
CDR3nt: TGTGCCAGCTCACCACCGGGGGAAGATACGCAGTATTTT
CDR3aa: CASSPPGEDTQYF

d_gene: TRBD2
abundance: many
j_gene: TRBJ2-7
v_gene: TRBV27
CDR3nt: TGTGCCAGCAGTTTAACTAGCGTCTACGAGCAGTACTTC
CDR3aa: CASSLTSVYEQYF

d_gene: .
abundance: .
j_gene: TRBJ2-6
v_gene: TRBV4-3
CDR3nt: TGCGCCAGCAGCCAAGAGACCGGTACTGGGGCCAACGTCCTGACTTTC
CDR3aa: CASSQETGTGANVLTF

d_gene: .
abundance: .
j_gene: TRBJ2-5
v_gene: TRBV25-1
CDR3nt: TGTGCCAGCTCTAAGCGAGGAGAAGAGACCCAGTACTTC
CDR3aa: CASSKRGEETQYF

d_gene: .
abundance: .
j_gene: TRBJ2-5
v_gene: TRBV27
CDR3nt: TGTGCCAGCAGTGCTACGGGAGTAATGCTGGAGACCCAGTACTTC
CDR3aa: CASSATGVMLETQYF

d_gene: .
abundance: many
j_gene: TRBJ2-5
v_gene: TRBV27
CDR3nt: TGTGCCAGCAGTAACGTTGCAGGGACCCAGTACTTC
CDR3aa: CASSNVAGTQYF

d_gene: .
abundance: few
j_gene: TRBJ1-4
v_gene: TRBV5-4
CDR3nt: TGTGCCAGCAGCATCCGGGACCTCGGATCCGGCGAAAAACTGTTTTTT
CDR3aa: CASSIRDLGSGEKLFF

d_gene: TRBD1
abundance: many
j_gene: TRBJ2-4
v_gene: TRBV7-2
CDR3nt: TGTGCCAGCAGCCCACAGGGGGCGCTCGGCAAAAACATTCAGTACTTC
CDR3aa: CASSPQGALGKNIQYF

d_gene: .
abundance: many
j_gene: TRBJ1-6
v_gene: TRBV27
CDR3nt: TGTGCCAGCAGTCTTACCCCAAAAAGCTCCTATAATTCACCCCTCCACTTT
CDR3aa: CASSLTPKSSYNSPLHF

d_gene: .
abundance: .
j_gene: TRBJ2-1
v_gene: TRBV6-1
CDR3nt: TGTGCCAGCAGTGATAATGAGCAGTTCTTC
CDR3aa: CASSDNEQFF

d_gene: .
abundance: many
j_gene: TRBJ1-1
v_gene: TRBV2
CDR3nt: TGTGCCAGCAGACTGGATAGCAGGGGAGGAGGCACTGAAGCTTTCTTT
CDR3aa: CASRLDSRGGGTEAFF

d_gene: .
abundance: few
j_gene: TRBJ2-5
v_gene: TRBV30
CDR3nt: TGTGCCTGGAGTCGGACAGAGAGGTTAGATGAGACCCAGTACTTC
CDR3aa: CAWSRTERLDETQYF

d_gene: .
abundance: .
j_gene: TRBJ2-5
v_gene: TRBV20-1
CDR3nt: TGCAGTGCTCTCAGGCAACGGCCCCCCCGCTATACGTTATCCCTTCAAGAGACCCAGTACTTC
CDR3aa: CSALRQRPPRYTLSLQETQYF

d_gene: TRBD2
abundance: many
j_gene: TRBJ2-2
v_gene: TRBV27
CDR3nt: TGTGCCAGCAGTCCCCTAGGGGCGGGGGGCGACACCGGGGAGCTGTTTTTT
CDR3aa: CASSPLGAGGDTGELFF

d_gene: .
abundance: few
j_gene: TRBJ1-6
v_gene: TRBV6-1
CDR3nt: TGTGCCAGCAGTGGAGTGTTAGATTCACCCCTCCACTTT
CDR3aa: CASSGVLDSPLHF

d_gene: .
abundance: .
j_gene: TRBJ2-6
v_gene: TRBV28
CDR3nt: TGTGCCAGCAGTTCAGGGGGGGGCTCTGGGGCCAACGTCCTGACTTTC
CDR3aa: CASSSGGGSGANVLTF

d_gene: .
abundance: few
j_gene: TRBJ2-7
v_gene: TRBV2
CDR3nt: TGTGCCAGCAGTGAAGCGCTTCTAGGGACCGAGCAGTACTTC
CDR3aa: CASSEALLGTEQYF